This T cell receptor beta chain is drawn from a study of technical replicates of blood from several donors. Produced via immunoSEQ multiplex PCR; TCRdb's table is partial and in-frame only. The repertoire has 10,000 to 15,000 clones, 85% to 95% of them found once; the top ten carry about 5.7%. This CDR3 spans 16 amino acids. Trimming cost V 5 bases and J 0 bases, with 14 bases left between them. The V gene's germline CDR1 is SEHNR and CDR2 FQNEAQ (reference sequence). Sequenced sample: PBMCs. The receptor's source is a human donor in good health. The chain carries TRBV7-9 and TRBJ1-3; D is possibly TRBD1 (6 bases). The DNA for the CDR3 is TGTGCCAGCAGCATGCAACTGACAGGCTCTGGAAACACCATATATTTT. This gives the protein CASSMQLTGSGNTIYF.